The 31 T cell receptor beta chains presented below share a single source sample, sequenced in a study of cytomegalovirus exposure and HLA in healthy donors. The PCR used 60 Vbeta and 13 Jbeta primers. TCRdb keeps only in-frame clones here, not all; method: immunoSEQ multiplex PCR. This sample has 100,000 to 150,000 clones, with over 70% found just once. The sequencing sample was made of PBMCs. Every receptor here comes from a man aged 35 to 55 in good health and CMV-seropositive.

The chain uses TRBV25-1 and TRBJ1-6; 7 nucleotides align to TRBD1. Germline V lookup: CDR1 MGHDK, CDR2 SYGVNS. Germline trimming cut 6 bases from V and 6 bases from J; bases unmatched to any gene: 5. The CDR3 runs to 14 residues. For the CDR3, the DNA is TGTGCCAGCAGCCCGACAGGGAGTAATTCACCCCTCCACTTT. Encoded protein: CASSPTGSNSPLHF.

This sequence joins TRBV27 and TRBJ2-3; 7 nucleotides match TRBD2. The CDR3 has 16 residues. Germline CDR1 MNHEY, CDR2 SMNVEV (reference sequence). Trimming took 6 bases from V and 6 from J; bases not matched to a gene: 15. The CDR3 loop is CASRISGTPFFDTQYF. The CDR3 DNA reads TGTGCCAGCAGGATAAGCGGGACCCCCTTCTTTGATACGCAGTATTTT.

This CDR3 reads CASSVGSGVYEQYF. CDR3 in DNA: TGTGCCAGCAGCGTAGGTAGCGGGGTATACGAGCAGTACTTC. This chain joins TRBV9 and TRBJ2-7, with 8 bases lining up with TRBD2. From germline, CDR1 is SGDLS and CDR2 YYNGEE. Unmatched junction bases numbered 3, after V lost 0 bases and J lost 4 bases. The CDR3 consists of 14 residues.

This CDR3 reads CASSIQGSGNQPQHF. DNA for the CDR3: TGTGCCAGTAGTATTCAGGGGTCTGGCAATCAGCCCCAGCATTTT. This chain connects TRBV19 to TRBJ1-5; the D gene is possibly TRBD1 (6 bases). V lost 3 bases and J lost 2, with 11 bases in between. The CDR3 is made up of 15 amino acids. Per germline, CDR1 LNHDA and CDR2 SQIVND (reference sequence). Looking up the rest from reference TRBV19 and TRBJ1-5 gives the full variable domain: DGGITQSPKYLFRKEGQNVTLSCEQNLNHDAMYWYRQDPGQGLRLIYYSQIVNDFQKGDIAEGYSVSREKKESFPLTVTSAQKNPTAFYLCASSIQGSGNQPQHFGDGTRLSIL.

V gene TRBV28 combines with J gene TRBJ2-7; 12 bases are shared with TRBD2. CDR1 and CDR2 (germline): MDHEN, SYDVKM. Trimming cost V 3 bases and J 5 bases; bases outside gene matches: 5. The CDR3 has 15 amino acids. This CDR3 reads CASSFLTSGSDEQYF. The CDR3 DNA reads as TGTGCCAGCAGTTTCCTGACTAGCGGGAGCGACGAGCAGTACTTC.

This chain uses TRBV4-1 with TRBJ1-4; D might be TRBD1 (5 bases). Trimming pared 4 bases from V and 0 bases from J, leaving 18 bases between. The CDR3 contains 18 residues. The germline CDR1 and CDR2 sequences are MGHRA and YSYEKL. The CDR3 region is CASSLVVRTMTTNEKLFF. The DNA of the CDR3 is TGCGCCAGCAGCCTCGTTGTGAGGACAATGACAACTAATGAAAAACTGTTTTTT.

The chain uses TRBV9 and TRBJ2-3, with 16 bases that match TRBD2. This CDR3 has 20 amino acids. The V segment lost 0 bases and the J segment 3 bases; nucleotides outside the gene matches: 10. Germline-derived CDR1 and CDR2 are SGDLS and YYNGEE. The CDR3 DNA sequence: TGTGCCAGCAGCGTAGCGGGGACTAGCGGGAGGGCCGCGGGGACAGATACGCAGTATTTT. Its protein is CASSVAGTSGRAAGTDTQYF. Full variable domain (rest looked up from reference TRBV9 and TRBJ2-3): DSGVTQTPKHLITATGQRVTLRCSPRSGDLSVYWYQQSLDQGLQFLIQYYNGEERAKGNILERFSAQQFPDLHSELNLSSLELGDSALYFCASSVAGTSGRAAGTDTQYFGPGTRLTVL.

The chain has TRBV5-8 and TRBJ1-4; tentatively, D is TRBD1 (6 bases). This CDR3 has 17 residues. V dropped 0 bases and J dropped 5 bases, with 17 bases sitting between them. The germline gives CDR1 SGHTS, CDR2 YDEGEE. CDR3 bases: TGTGCCAGCAGCTTGGCCACGCCGTCGAGGGGGAATGAAAAACTGTTTTTT. Protein product: CASSLATPSRGNEKLFF.

The chain uses TRBV2 and TRBJ2-7; TRBD2 matches at 8 bases. V lost 2 bases, J lost 5 bases, and 8 bases stayed unmatched. This CDR3 is 15 amino acids long. Germline CDR1 SNHLY, CDR2 FYNNEI. The CDR3 protein is CASSEHGLAMDEQYF. CDR3 nucleotides: TGTGCCAGCAGTGAACATGGACTAGCAATGGACGAGCAGTACTTC. Looking up the rest from reference TRBV2 and TRBJ2-7 gives the full variable domain: EPEVTQTPSHQVTQMGQEVILRCVPISNHLYFYWYRQILGQKVEFLVSFYNNEISEKSEIFDDQFSVERPDGSNFTLKIRSTKLEDSAMYFCASSEHGLAMDEQYFGPGTRLTVT.

This clone turned up a few times. The rearrangement uses TRBV9 and TRBJ1-3; no firm D call. Germline-derived CDR1 and CDR2 are SGDLS and YYNGEE. Trimming stripped 0 bases from V and 0 bases from J, with 7 bases between. This CDR3 has 15 residues. Here the CDR3 DNA reads TGTGCCAGCAGCGTAGGGAGTAACTCTGGAAACACCATATATTTT. It specifies CASSVGSNSGNTIYF.

The rearrangement links TRBV6-6 to TRBJ1-5, with 10 nucleotides matching TRBD1. The CDR3 covers 14 residues. The V gene's germline CDR1 is MNHNY and CDR2 SVGAGI (reference sequence). Trimming removed 10 bases from V and 1 base from J; junction bases left unmatched: 4. The CDR3 region has the DNA TGTGCCATCCGGGACAGGGGAAGCAATCAGCCCCAGCATTTT. Amino acid sequence: CAIRDRGSNQPQHF.

V and J are TRBV19 and TRBJ1-1, with D perhaps matching TRBD1 (5 bases). Germline V gene data show CDR1 as LNHDA and CDR2 as SQIVND (reference sequence). CDR3 length equals 13 residues. The V end was cut by 3 bases, the J end by 1 base, with 6 bases between. CDR3 in amino acids: CASSITGNTEAFF. The CDR3 bases are TGTGCCAGTAGTATTACAGGGAACACTGAAGCTTTCTTT.

V gene TRBV9 combines with J gene TRBJ2-3; 9 positions agree with TRBD2. Per germline, CDR1 SGDLS and CDR2 YYNGEE. The CDR3 is 13 residues long. Trimming removed 6 bases from V and 2 bases from J; junction bases left unmatched: 1. The CDR3 region has the DNA TGTGCCAGCACTAGCGGGGACACAGATACGCAGTATTTT. Its translation is CASTSGDTDTQYF.

The chain has TRBV9 and TRBJ2-5; tentatively, D is TRBD2 (6 bases). This CDR3 has 14 residues. V was trimmed by 0 bases and J by 5 bases, leaving 11 bases between them. The V gene's germline CDR1 is SGDLS and CDR2 YYNGEE. This chain's CDR3 is CASSVGGGYETQYF. The CDR3 nucleotides read TGTGCCAGCAGCGTAGGTGGGGGGTATGAGACCCAGTACTTC.

The chain has TRBV15 and TRBJ2-3; the D gene is possibly TRBD2 (6 bases). Germline lookup yields CDR1 LNHNV and CDR2 YYDKDF (reference sequence). CDR3 size: 16 residues. With 0 bases removed from V and 1 base from J, the gap between germline ends came to 11 bases. CDR3: CATSRDLPGGTDTQYF. For the CDR3, the DNA is TGTGCCACCAGCAGAGATCTCCCGGGGGGCACAGATACGCAGTATTTT. Variable domain in full (rest from reference TRBV15 and TRBJ2-3): DAMVIQNPRYQVTQFGKPVTLSCSQTLNHNVMYWYQQKSSQAPKLLFHYYDKDFNNEADTPDNFQSRRPNTSFCFLDIRSPGLGDTAMYLCATSRDLPGGTDTQYFGPGTRLTVL.

This clone has a handful of counts. This chain connects TRBV4-3 to TRBJ2-2; 9 nucleotides align to TRBD2. Trimming removed 4 bases from V and 7 bases from J; junction bases left unmatched: 16. Germline V gene data show CDR1 as LGHNA and CDR2 as YSLEER. The CDR3 has 18 residues. CDR3 in amino acids: CASSRAARAGGRSGELFF. The DNA of the CDR3 is TGCGCCAGCAGCCGGGCTGCTCGAGCGGGAGGTCGTAGCGGGGAGCTGTTTTTT.

V is TRBV7-3 and J is TRBJ2-2, with 11 bases lining up with TRBD2. The CDR3 sequence is 15 residues long. J lost 8 bases, V lost 3 bases, and 5 bases had no gene match. CDR1 is SGHTA, CDR2 FQGTGA, per germline. The CDR3 nucleotides read TGTGCCAGCAGCTTTACTAGCGGGAGCAGTGGGGAGCTGTTTTTT. It is translated as CASSFTSGSSGELFF.

The chain combines TRBV7-6 with TRBJ2-1; TRBD2 might be the D (5 bases). The germline gives CDR1 SGHVS, CDR2 FNYEAQ. V lost 1 base to trimming and J lost 4 bases, with 5 bases between them. The CDR3 loop spans 13 amino acids. The CDR3 loop reads CASSLGTYNEQFF. The CDR3 DNA reads TGTGCCAGCAGCTTAGGGACTTACAATGAGCAGTTCTTC.

This clone was recorded only once. The rearrangement joins TRBV6-5 to TRBJ1-1; 8 bases match TRBD1. CDR1 and CDR2 (germline): MNHEY, SVGAGI. The CDR3 loop spans 11 amino acids. Losses at the gene ends were 5 bases for V and 11 bases for J; bases not matched to a gene: 4. The CDR3 sequence is CASSTGGDAFF. The CDR3 coding sequence is TGTGCCAGCAGTACAGGGGGGGATGCTTTCTTT.

V gene TRBV27 combines with J gene TRBJ1-4; D is unclear. Germline loops: CDR1 MNHEY, CDR2 SMNVEV (reference sequence). There are 16 residues in the CDR3. Trimming shortened V by 3 bases and J by 1 base, and 12 bases separated the two germline ends. This chain's CDR3 is CASSLRPQLTNEKLFF. CDR3 bases: TGTGCCAGCAGTTTGCGGCCTCAACTAACTAATGAAAAACTGTTTTTT. Based on the CDR3 plus reference TRBV27 and TRBJ1-4, the full variable domain is EAQVTQNPRYLITVTGKKLTVTCSQNMNHEYMSWYRQDPGLGLRQIYYSMNVEVTDKGDVPEGYKVSRKEKRNFPLILESPSPNQTSLYFCASSLRPQLTNEKLFFGSGTQLSVL.

V gene TRBV2 combines with J gene TRBJ1-4; possibly TRBD1 for D (5 bases). The CDR3 is made up of 15 amino acids. The ends were cut back, 4 bases at V and 7 bases at J, with 16 bases in the middle. The germline V gene has CDR1 SNHLY and CDR2 FYNNEI. In DNA, the CDR3 is TGTGCCAGCAGTGTCACAGGTCGGAATAGTGAAAAACTGTTTTTT. This gives the protein CASSVTGRNSEKLFF.

The chain is built from TRBV18 and TRBJ1-2; 11 bases map to TRBD1. Looked up from germline, CDR1 is KGHSH and CDR2 is LQKENI. The CDR3 contains 16 residues. J was trimmed by 4 bases and V by 3 bases; bases with no gene match: 7. The CDR3 nucleotides read TGTGCCAGCTCACCCGGACAGGGGGCGACATCCTATGGCTACACCTTC. The encoded protein is CASSPGQGATSYGYTF.

This clone was picked up a small number of times. The chain combines TRBV6-5 with TRBJ1-6, with 7 positions matching TRBD1. The junction had 8 bases not matched to a gene; V was cut back by 6 bases and J by 9 bases. Germline CDR1 reads MNHEY; CDR2 reads SVGAGI. This CDR3 has 14 residues. The CDR3 DNA sequence: TGTGCCAGCAGATACGGACAGGAGGGTTCACCCCTCCACTTT. Translated, it gives CASRYGQEGSPLHF.

V is TRBV7-9 and J is TRBJ2-7, with 8 bases fitting TRBD1. The germline V gene encodes CDR1 SEHNR and CDR2 FQNEAQ (reference sequence). The CDR3 loop spans 13 amino acids. After removal of 7 bases from V and 3 bases from J, the junction contained 5 bases not matched to a gene. CDR3 in amino acids: CASKGTGDYEQYF. In DNA, the CDR3 is TGTGCCAGCAAGGGGACAGGAGACTACGAGCAGTACTTC. Complete variable domain (other parts from reference TRBV7-9 and TRBJ2-7): DTGVSQNPRHKITKRGQNVTFRCDPISEHNRLYWYRQTLGQGPEFLTYFQNEAQLEKSRLLSDRFSAERPKGSFSTLEIQRTEQGDSAMYLCASKGTGDYEQYFGPGTRLTVT.

The chain is built from TRBV6-5 and TRBJ2-1; TRBD1 aligns across 7 bases. Trimming removed 6 bases from V and 12 bases from J; junction bases left unmatched: 5. The CDR3 has 11 residues. Germline V gene sequence: CDR1 MNHEY, CDR2 SVGAGI. In DNA, the CDR3 is TGTGCCAGCAGAGACCGGGACAGGCAGTTCTTC. Protein product: CASRDRDRQFF.

The chain couples TRBV30 to TRBJ1-1, with D unresolved. CDR3 length: 12 residues. Germline loops: CDR1 GTSNPN, CDR2 SVGIG (reference sequence). Trimming removed 5 bases from V and 0 bases from J, with 7 bases in between. CDR3 loop: CAWGLLNTEAFF. As DNA, the CDR3 is TGTGCCTGGGGACTCTTGAACACTGAAGCTTTCTTT.

This clone turned up a few times. The genes are TRBV2 and TRBJ2-3, with 12 bases lining up with TRBD2. After removal of 1 base from V and 1 base from J, the junction contained 6 bases not matched to a gene. Germline loops: CDR1 SNHLY, CDR2 FYNNEI. This CDR3 contains 18 residues. CDR3 sequence (DNA): TGTGCCAGCAGTGAAGTGGCTAGCGGGGGGGCAGGCACAGATACGCAGTATTTT. This codes for CASSEVASGGAGTDTQYF.

This sequence joins TRBV27 and TRBJ1-2, with no clear D. V lost 6 bases and J 8 bases, leaving 13 bases between the germline ends. Germline CDR1 MNHEY, CDR2 SMNVEV (reference sequence). There are 12 residues in the CDR3. The CDR3 DNA sequence: TGTGCCAGCAGAAAACCGGGAGGAGGCTACACCTTC. Its translation: CASRKPGGGYTF.

The chain couples TRBV11-3 to TRBJ2-1, with 14 bases lining up with TRBD2. From germline, CDR1 is SGHNT and CDR2 YENEEA. J was trimmed by 9 bases and V by 2 bases; bases with no gene match: 15. CDR3 length equals 19 residues. This chain's CDR3 is CASSLKGRGLAGVTGEQFF. CDR3 bases: TGTGCCAGCAGCTTAAAGGGAAGGGGACTAGCGGGAGTTACGGGTGAGCAGTTCTTC.

The chain is built from TRBV11-3 and TRBJ1-1; D uncertain. V lost 0 bases and J 0 bases, leaving 8 bases between the germline ends. The CDR3 spans 15 residues. CDR1 SGHNT and CDR2 YENEEA come from the germline V gene. The CDR3 loop is CASSLDSGLNTEAFF. The DNA of the CDR3 is TGTGCCAGCAGCTTAGACTCAGGCTTGAACACTGAAGCTTTCTTT.

This chain connects TRBV5-4 to TRBJ2-5, with D possibly being TRBD2 (5 bases). The CDR3 extends over 14 amino acids. Trimming stripped 7 bases from V and 0 bases from J, with 13 bases between. Germline V gene sequence: CDR1 SGHNT, CDR2 YYREEE (reference sequence). CDR3 loop: CASHSATNQETQYF. The DNA of the CDR3 is TGTGCCAGCCACTCGGCGACTAACCAAGAGACCCAGTACTTC.